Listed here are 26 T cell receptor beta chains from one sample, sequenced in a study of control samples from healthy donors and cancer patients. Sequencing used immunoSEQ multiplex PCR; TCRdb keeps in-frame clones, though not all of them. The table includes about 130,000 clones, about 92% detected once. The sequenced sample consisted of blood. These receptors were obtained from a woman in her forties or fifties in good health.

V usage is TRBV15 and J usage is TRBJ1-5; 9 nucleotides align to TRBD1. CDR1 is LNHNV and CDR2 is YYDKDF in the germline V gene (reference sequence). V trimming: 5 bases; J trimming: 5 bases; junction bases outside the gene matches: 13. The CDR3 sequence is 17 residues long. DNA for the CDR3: TGTGCCACCAGCTCCTCCGCCGGGACAGGGTATGATCAGCCCCAGCATTTT. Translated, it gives CATSSSAGTGYDQPQHF.

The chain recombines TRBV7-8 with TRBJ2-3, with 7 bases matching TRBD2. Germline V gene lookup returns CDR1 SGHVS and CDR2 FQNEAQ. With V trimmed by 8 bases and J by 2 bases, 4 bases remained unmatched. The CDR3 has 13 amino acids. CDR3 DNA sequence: TGTGCCAGCTCTAGCGGTTCCACAGATACGCAGTATTTT. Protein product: CASSSGSTDTQYF.

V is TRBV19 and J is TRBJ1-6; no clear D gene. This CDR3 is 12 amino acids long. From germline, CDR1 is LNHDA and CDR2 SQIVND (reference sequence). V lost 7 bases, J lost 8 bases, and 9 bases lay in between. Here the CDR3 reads CASTNRDSPLHF. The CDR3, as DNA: TGTGCCAGTACCAACAGAGATTCACCCCTCCACTTT.

The CDR3 reads CAWSTGGAGSGNTIYF. For the CDR3, the DNA is TGTGCCTGGAGTACGGGTGGGGCGGGCTCTGGAAACACCATATATTTT. The chain has TRBV30 and TRBJ1-3; D may be TRBD1 (5 bases). The CDR3 is 16 residues long. Germline V gene sequence: CDR1 GTSNPN, CDR2 SVGIG (reference sequence). Trimming left V 2 bases short and J 0 bases short, with 14 bases between.

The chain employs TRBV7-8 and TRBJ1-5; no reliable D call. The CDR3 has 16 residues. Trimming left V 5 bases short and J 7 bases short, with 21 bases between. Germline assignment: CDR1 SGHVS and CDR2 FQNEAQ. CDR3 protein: CASSPSGSQNMQPQHF. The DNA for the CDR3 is TGTGCCAGCAGCCCCTCGGGGTCTCAGAATATGCAGCCCCAGCATTTT.

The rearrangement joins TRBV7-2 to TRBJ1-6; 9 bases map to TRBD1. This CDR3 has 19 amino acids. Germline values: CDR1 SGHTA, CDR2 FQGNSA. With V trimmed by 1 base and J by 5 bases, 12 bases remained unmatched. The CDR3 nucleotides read TGTGCCAGCAGCTTAGTAGGAATCACAGGGGGCGGAAATAATTCACCCCTCCACTTT. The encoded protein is CASSLVGITGGGNNSPLHF.

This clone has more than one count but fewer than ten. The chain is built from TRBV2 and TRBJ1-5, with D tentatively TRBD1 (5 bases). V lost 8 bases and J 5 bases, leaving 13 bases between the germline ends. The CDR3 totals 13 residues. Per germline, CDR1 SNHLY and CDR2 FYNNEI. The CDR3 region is CASSTTQDQPQHF. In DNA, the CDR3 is TGTGCCAGCTCGACCACACAGGATCAGCCCCAGCATTTT.

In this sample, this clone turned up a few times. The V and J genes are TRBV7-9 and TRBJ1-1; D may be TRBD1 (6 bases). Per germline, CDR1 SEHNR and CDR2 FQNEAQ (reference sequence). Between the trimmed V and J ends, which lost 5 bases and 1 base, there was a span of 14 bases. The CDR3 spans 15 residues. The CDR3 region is CASSRTGTSNTEAFF. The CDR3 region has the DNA TGTGCCAGCAGCCGGACCGGGACATCGAACACTGAAGCTTTCTTT.

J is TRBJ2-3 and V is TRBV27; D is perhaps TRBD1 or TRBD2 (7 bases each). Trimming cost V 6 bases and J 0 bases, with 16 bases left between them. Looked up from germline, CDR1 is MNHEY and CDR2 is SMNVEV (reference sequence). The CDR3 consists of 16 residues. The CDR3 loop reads CASSPGGGPSTDTQYF. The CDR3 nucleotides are TGTGCCAGCAGCCCAGGGGGGGGGCCTAGCACAGATACGCAGTATTTT.

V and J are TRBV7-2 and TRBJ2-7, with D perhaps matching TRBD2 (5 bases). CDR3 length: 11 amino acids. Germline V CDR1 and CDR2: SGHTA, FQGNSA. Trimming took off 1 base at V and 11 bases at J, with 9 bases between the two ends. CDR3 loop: CASSLGESKYF. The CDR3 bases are TGTGCCAGCAGCTTAGGGGAGAGCAAGTACTTC.

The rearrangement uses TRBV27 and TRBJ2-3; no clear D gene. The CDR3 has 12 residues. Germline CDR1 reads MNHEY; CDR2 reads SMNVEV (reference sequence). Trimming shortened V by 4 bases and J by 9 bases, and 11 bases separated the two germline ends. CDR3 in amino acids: CASSSMLDTQYF. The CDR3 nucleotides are TGTGCCAGCAGTTCAATGCTAGACACGCAGTATTTT.

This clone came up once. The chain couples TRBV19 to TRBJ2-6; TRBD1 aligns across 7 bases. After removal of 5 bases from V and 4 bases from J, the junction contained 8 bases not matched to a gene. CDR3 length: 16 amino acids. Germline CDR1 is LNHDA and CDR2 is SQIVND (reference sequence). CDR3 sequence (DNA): TGTGCCAGTAGTTTGGACAGGTCGGGGGGGGCCAACGTCCTGACTTTC. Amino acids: CASSLDRSGGANVLTF.

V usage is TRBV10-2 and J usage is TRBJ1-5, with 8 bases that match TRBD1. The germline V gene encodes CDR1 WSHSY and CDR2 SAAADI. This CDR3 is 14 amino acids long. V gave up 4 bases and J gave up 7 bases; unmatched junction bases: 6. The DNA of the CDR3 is TGCGCCAGCAGTGTTACAGGGGGGGGACAGCCCCAGCATTTT. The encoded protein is CASSVTGGGQPQHF.

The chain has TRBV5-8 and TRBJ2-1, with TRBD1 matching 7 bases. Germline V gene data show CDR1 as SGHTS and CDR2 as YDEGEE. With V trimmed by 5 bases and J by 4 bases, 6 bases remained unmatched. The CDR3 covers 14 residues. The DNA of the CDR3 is TGTGCCAGCAGAAGACAGGGAGTATACAATGAGCAGTTCTTC. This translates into CASRRQGVYNEQFF.

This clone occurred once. The CDR3 sequence: CGASSGNTIYF. The CDR3, as DNA: TGTGGGGCCAGCTCTGGAAACACCATATATTTT. The chain carries TRBV25-1 and TRBJ1-3; unclear D gene. Germline V gives CDR1 MGHDK, CDR2 SYGVNS. The CDR3 loop spans 11 amino acids.

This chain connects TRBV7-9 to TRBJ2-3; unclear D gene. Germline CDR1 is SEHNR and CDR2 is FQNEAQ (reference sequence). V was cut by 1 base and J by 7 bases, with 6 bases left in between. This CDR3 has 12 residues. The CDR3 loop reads CASSLGDHTQYF. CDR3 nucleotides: TGTGCCAGCAGCTTAGGCGACCATACGCAGTATTTT.

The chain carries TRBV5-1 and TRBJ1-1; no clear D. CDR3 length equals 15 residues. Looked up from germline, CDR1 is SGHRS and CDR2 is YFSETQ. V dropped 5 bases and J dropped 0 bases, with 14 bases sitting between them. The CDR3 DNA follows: TGCGCCAGCAGTAGGCAGTCTCTCCTGAACACTGAAGCTTTCTTT. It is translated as CASSRQSLLNTEAFF.

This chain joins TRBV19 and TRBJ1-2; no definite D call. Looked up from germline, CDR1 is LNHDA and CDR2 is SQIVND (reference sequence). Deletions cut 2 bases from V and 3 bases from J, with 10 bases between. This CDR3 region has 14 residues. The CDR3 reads CASSIRGSHYGYTF. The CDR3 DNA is TGTGCCAGTAGTATAAGAGGGTCACACTATGGCTACACCTTC.

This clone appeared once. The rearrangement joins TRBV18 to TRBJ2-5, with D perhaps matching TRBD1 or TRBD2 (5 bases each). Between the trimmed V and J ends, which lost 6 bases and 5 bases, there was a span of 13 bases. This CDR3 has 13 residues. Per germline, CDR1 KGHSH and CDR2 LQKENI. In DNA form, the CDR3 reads TGTGCCAGCTCCCTCGGGGCTGGGGAGACCCAGTACTTC. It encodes CASSLGAGETQYF.

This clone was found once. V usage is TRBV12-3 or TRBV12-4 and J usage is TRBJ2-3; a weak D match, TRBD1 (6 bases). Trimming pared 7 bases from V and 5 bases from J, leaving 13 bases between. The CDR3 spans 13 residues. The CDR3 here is CASNQGSLDTQYF. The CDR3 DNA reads TGTGCCAGCAATCAGGGGAGCCTAGATACGCAGTATTTT.

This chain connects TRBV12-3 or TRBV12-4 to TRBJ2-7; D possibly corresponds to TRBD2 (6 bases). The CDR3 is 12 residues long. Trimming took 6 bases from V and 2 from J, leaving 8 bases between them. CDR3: CASSSGAYEQYF. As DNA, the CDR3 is TGTGCCAGCAGCTCGGGGGCCTACGAGCAGTACTTC.

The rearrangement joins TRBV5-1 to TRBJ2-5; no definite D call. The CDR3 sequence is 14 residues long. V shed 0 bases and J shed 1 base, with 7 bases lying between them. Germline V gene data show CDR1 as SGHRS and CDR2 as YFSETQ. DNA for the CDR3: TGCGCCAGCAGCTTGGCCGCCAGCCAAGAGACCCAGTACTTC. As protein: CASSLAASQETQYF.

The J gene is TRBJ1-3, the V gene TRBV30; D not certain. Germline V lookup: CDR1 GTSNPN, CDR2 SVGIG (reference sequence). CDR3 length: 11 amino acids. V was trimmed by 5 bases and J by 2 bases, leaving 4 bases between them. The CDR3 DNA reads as TGTGCCTGGGGGACTGGAAACACCATATATTTT. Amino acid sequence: CAWGTGNTIYF.

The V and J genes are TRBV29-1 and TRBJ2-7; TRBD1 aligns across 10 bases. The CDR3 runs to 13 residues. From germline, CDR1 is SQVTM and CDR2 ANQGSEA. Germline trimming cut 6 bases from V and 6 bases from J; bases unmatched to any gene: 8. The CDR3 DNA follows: TGCAGCGTCGGGGGACAGGGGAGGCTCGAGCAGTACTTC. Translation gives CSVGGQGRLEQYF.

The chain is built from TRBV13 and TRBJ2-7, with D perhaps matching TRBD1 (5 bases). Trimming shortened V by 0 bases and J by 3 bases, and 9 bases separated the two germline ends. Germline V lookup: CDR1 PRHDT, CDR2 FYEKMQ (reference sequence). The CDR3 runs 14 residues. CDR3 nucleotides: TGTGCCAGCAGCTTAGGAGACAGAGACTACGAGCAGTACTTC. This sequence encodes CASSLGDRDYEQYF.

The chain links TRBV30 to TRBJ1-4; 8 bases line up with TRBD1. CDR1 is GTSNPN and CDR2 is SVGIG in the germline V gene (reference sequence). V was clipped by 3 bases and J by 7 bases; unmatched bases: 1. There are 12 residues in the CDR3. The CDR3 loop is CAWRTGVEKLFF. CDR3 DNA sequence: TGTGCCTGGAGGACAGGGGTTGAAAAACTGTTTTTT.